Detailed here is one T cell receptor beta chain. Its antigen is currently unknown. The authors ran a second PCR of about 7 to 12 cycles using a sample-barcoded 5' primer and a J-beta primer mix. Each CDR3 protein is one row after TCRdb ran MiXCR on the 5' RACE reads. The sample lists 1.5 million to 2 million distinct CDR3 sequences; about 50% were seen once. The record originates from a study of blood T cells in healthy people across ages. Study-wide results and limits: Naive CD4+ cell counts and diversity both ran higher in long-lived than in aged donors.

The CDR3 loop spans 15 amino acids. Trimming cost V 2 bases and J 9 bases; bases outside gene matches: 7. Germline values: CDR1 SEHNR, CDR2 FQNEAQ (reference sequence). The sequence came from a woman between 40 and 55 years old in good health. V and J are TRBV7-9 and TRBJ2-1; 10 bases agree with TRBD2. Sample: blood. The CDR3 DNA sequence: TGTGCCAGCAGCTTAACGCTAGCGGGGGTGGGTGAGCAGTTCTTC. This gives the protein CASSLTLAGVGEQFF.